A single sample is the source of the 27 T cell receptor beta chains below, sequenced in a study of blood T cell repertoires in COVID-19. Libraries were prepared by immunoSEQ multiplex PCR; TCRdb keeps only in-frame clonotypes and omits some of them. The data contain fewer than 100,000 clones, around 87% of them singletons. The sequenced sample was peripheral blood. The receptor source for this set is a human donor with acute or convalescent COVID-19. The donor label of this sample is uncertain.

The genes are TRBV4-1 and TRBJ1-2; D uncertain. Per the germline V gene, CDR1 is MGHRA and CDR2 is YSYEKL. Trimming pared 3 bases from V and 7 bases from J, leaving 12 bases between. There are 13 residues in the CDR3. CDR3 residues: CASSHYSSGGYTF. CDR3 sequence (DNA): TGCGCCAGCAGCCATTACTCTAGTGGTGGCTACACCTTC.

V gene TRBV27 combines with J gene TRBJ2-7; 9 positions match TRBD2. This CDR3 contains 16 residues. Germline CDR1 is MNHEY and CDR2 is SMNVEV (reference sequence). V dropped 4 bases and J dropped 2; count of bases not matched to a gene: 9. DNA of the CDR3: TGTGCCAGCAGTTCCTACGAGCGGGGGGAAACCTACGAGCAGTACTTC. As protein: CASSSYERGETYEQYF.

A few counts support this clone. V is TRBV5-4 and J is TRBJ2-1, with no clear D. Germline V gene data show CDR1 as SGHNT and CDR2 as YYREEE (reference sequence). Trimming left V 0 bases short and J 6 bases short, with 4 bases between. This CDR3 has 12 amino acids. The CDR3 protein is CASSLVSNEQFF. The DNA of the CDR3 is TGTGCCAGCAGCTTGGTTAGCAATGAGCAGTTCTTC.

The V call is TRBV28, the J call TRBJ2-1; D remains unclear. CDR1 is MDHEN, CDR2 SYDVKM, per germline. V was trimmed by 3 bases and J by 7 bases, leaving 16 bases between them. CDR3 length: 15 residues. Here the CDR3 reads CASSFASATWNEQFF. CDR3 DNA: TGTGCCAGCAGTTTCGCTAGTGCCACCTGGAATGAGCAGTTCTTC.

This chain connects TRBV6-5 to TRBJ1-2, with a possible D match to TRBD1 (6 bases). CDR1 is MNHEY and CDR2 is SVGAGI in the germline V gene. The CDR3 runs 16 residues. V dropped 2 bases and J dropped 4 bases, with 17 bases sitting between them. This CDR3 is CASSYQTGALGYGYTF. Written as DNA, the CDR3 is TGTGCCAGCAGTTACCAGACAGGCGCACTTGGCTATGGCTACACCTTC.

The rearrangement uses TRBV6-4 and TRBJ2-3; perhaps TRBD2 as D (5 bases). The V end lost 5 bases, the J end lost 6 bases, and 12 bases lay between the germline ends. The CDR3 extends over 13 amino acids. Germline loops: CDR1 MRHNA, CDR2 SNTAGT. For the CDR3, the DNA is TGTGCCAGCAGTCGGACTTCCTGGGATACGCAGTATTTT. The encoded protein is CASSRTSWDTQYF.

This chain connects TRBV7-9 to TRBJ2-7; D call uncertain. CDR1 is SEHNR, CDR2 FQNEAQ, per germline (reference sequence). This CDR3 contains 13 residues. Trimming took off 6 bases at V and 4 bases at J, with 13 bases between the two ends. The CDR3: CASSIAATYEQYF. The DNA for the CDR3 is TGTGCCAGCAGTATCGCGGCAACTTACGAGCAGTACTTC.

The chain carries TRBV5-1 and TRBJ2-6; D unclear. CDR3 size: 14 residues. Germline V lookup: CDR1 SGHRS, CDR2 YFSETQ. With 5 bases removed from V and 1 base from J, the gap between germline ends came to 7 bases. Written as DNA, the CDR3 is TGCGCCAGCAGTTTAGAGTCTGGGGCCAACGTCCTGACTTTC. Encoded protein: CASSLESGANVLTF.

V and J are TRBV19 and TRBJ1-1; weak D call: TRBD1 (6 bases). V lost 1 base and J 1 base, leaving 7 bases between the germline ends. CDR3 size: 14 residues. From germline, CDR1 is LNHDA and CDR2 SQIVND (reference sequence). CDR3 residues: CASSIVQGNTEAFF. The CDR3 DNA is TGTGCCAGTAGTATAGTACAGGGGAACACTGAAGCTTTCTTT.

The rearrangement links TRBV6-2 or TRBV6-3 to TRBJ1-1; D remains unclear. The V end lost 5 bases, the J end lost 7 bases, and 8 bases lay between the germline ends. CDR1 and CDR2 from the germline V gene are MNHEY and SVGEGT. The CDR3 covers 11 residues. DNA for the CDR3: TGTGCCAGCAGTCAAGCTGTTGAAGCTTTCTTT. Encoded protein: CASSQAVEAFF.

This rearrangement joins TRBV10-3 to TRBJ1-1; TRBD1 is a possible D gene (5 bases). V was shortened by 6 bases and J by 0 bases, with 11 bases between the two germline ends. Germline lookup yields CDR1 ENHRY and CDR2 SYGVKD. This CDR3 contains 14 residues. CDR3 region: CAISPTVMNTEAFF. The CDR3 nucleotides read TGTGCCATCAGCCCGACAGTTATGAACACTGAAGCTTTCTTT.

Here the CDR3 DNA reads TGTGCCAGCAGAACCGGGACAGGGGATTCACCCCTCCACTTT. This encodes CASRTGTGDSPLHF. The chain uses TRBV6-5 and TRBJ1-6; 10 bases fit TRBD1. Germline V lookup: CDR1 MNHEY, CDR2 SVGAGI. Losses at the gene ends were 6 bases for V and 8 bases for J; bases not matched to a gene: 4. The CDR3 sequence is 14 residues long.

The genes are TRBV2 and TRBJ2-5; TRBD1 agrees at 10 bases. V dropped 11 bases and J dropped 9; count of bases not matched to a gene: 15. This CDR3 is built from 14 residues. The germline gives CDR1 SNHLY, CDR2 FYNNEI. The CDR3 DNA reads as TGTGCCGGTACCTCCGGGACAGGGGCGGAGGCCCAGTACTTC. It codes for CAGTSGTGAEAQYF. The full variable domain, in which reference TRBV2 and TRBJ2-5 provide the parts outside the CDR3, is EPEVTQTPSHQVTQMGQEVILRCVPISNHLYFYWYRQILGQKVEFLVSFYNNEISEKSEIFDDQFSVERPDGSNFTLKIRSTKLEDSAMYFCAGTSGTGAEAQYFGPGTRLLVL.

This clone appeared a single time. The chain recombines TRBV2 with TRBJ2-2, with a possible D match to TRBD1 (6 bases). This CDR3 is 15 amino acids long. V gave up 1 base and J gave up 3 bases, with 9 bases separating them. Per germline, CDR1 SNHLY and CDR2 FYNNEI. CDR3 amino acids: CASSEGTAHTGELFF. In DNA, the CDR3 is TGTGCCAGCAGTGAAGGGACAGCCCACACCGGGGAGCTGTTTTTT.

A few counts support this clone. The rearrangement uses TRBV2 and TRBJ1-4, with 8 bases identical to TRBD1. In germline, CDR1 is SNHLY, CDR2 FYNNEI. The CDR3 covers 14 residues. With V trimmed by 6 bases and J by 8 bases, 8 bases remained unmatched. CDR3 amino acids: CASRPDRGGEKLFF. DNA for the CDR3: TGTGCCAGCAGGCCCGACAGGGGAGGGGAAAAACTGTTTTTT.

J is TRBJ1-6 and V is TRBV5-1; D is unresolved. V dropped 4 bases and J dropped 10 bases, with 15 bases sitting between them. The CDR3 is 14 amino acids. Looked up from germline, CDR1 is SGHRS and CDR2 is YFSETQ. The CDR3 is CASSPGELRSPLHF. CDR3 nucleotide sequence: TGCGCCAGCAGCCCTGGGGAGTTGCGATCACCCCTCCACTTT.

This chain's CDR3 is CASSFQSYNEQFF. The DNA of the CDR3 is TGTGCCAGCAGCTTCCAGTCCTACAATGAGCAGTTCTTC. V gene TRBV7-9 combines with J gene TRBJ2-1; D is undetermined. Germline CDR1 SEHNR, CDR2 FQNEAQ (reference sequence). This CDR3 contains 13 residues. Trimming removed 3 bases at V and 1 base at J, with 4 bases between. The full variable domain, rest sourced from reference TRBV7-9 and TRBJ2-1, is DTGVSQNPRHKITKRGQNVTFRCDPISEHNRLYWYRQTLGQGPEFLTYFQNEAQLEKSRLLSDRFSAERPKGSFSTLEIQRTEQGDSAMYLCASSFQSYNEQFFGPGTRLTVL.

The chain is built from TRBV19 and TRBJ2-3, with D possibly TRBD2 on 5 matching bases. CDR1 and CDR2 from the germline V gene are LNHDA and SQIVND (reference sequence). The V end was cut by 3 bases, the J end by 6 bases, with 16 bases between. CDR3 size: 15 residues. The CDR3, as DNA: TGTGCCAGTAGTATTACCGGGAATCCGTTCGATACGCAGTATTTT. It specifies CASSITGNPFDTQYF.

The CDR3, as DNA: TGTGCCAGCAGTTACCCGCCCGGACACAACACTGAAGCTTTCTTT. As protein: CASSYPPGHNTEAFF. V is TRBV6-6 and J is TRBJ1-1; perhaps TRBD1 as D (5 bases). The germline gives CDR1 MNHNY, CDR2 SVGAGI (reference sequence). Deletions cut 2 bases from V and 2 bases from J, with 12 bases between. The CDR3 is made up of 15 amino acids.

V is TRBV4-1 and J is TRBJ1-6; D is uncertain. In germline, CDR1 is MGHRA, CDR2 YSYEKL. Trimming took 0 bases from V and 6 from J, leaving 9 bases between them. CDR3 length: 15 amino acids. CDR3 sequence reads: CASSQDNGFNSPLHF. CDR3 sequence (DNA): TGCGCCAGCAGCCAAGATAACGGGTTTAATTCACCCCTCCACTTT.

As concerns this clone: A read error may produce the germline difference seen at one junction end. V usage is TRBV7-7 and J usage is TRBJ2-7; the match to TRBD1 covers 9 bases. There are 15 residues in the CDR3. Germline loops: CDR1 SSHAT, CDR2 FNYEAQ (reference sequence). The CDR3 DNA follows: TGTGCTAGCAGCTTCGGGACAGGGCAGTCCTACGAGCAGTACTTC. This gives the protein CASSFGTGQSYEQYF. The full variable domain, in which reference TRBV7-7 and TRBJ2-7 provide the parts outside the CDR3, is GAGVSQSPRYKVTKRGQDVTLRCDPISSHATLYWYQQALGQGPEFLTYFNYEAQPDKSGLPSDRFSAERPEGSISTLTIQRTEQRDSAMYRCASSFGTGQSYEQYFGPGTRLTVT.

The sample holds one count of this clone. Other DNA sequences in the same sample also yield this CDR3. The CDR3 DNA is TGTGCCAGCAGCGTAGAGGGACAGGGGCGTGAAAAACTGTTTTTT. It is translated as CASSVEGQGREKLFF. The chain links TRBV9 to TRBJ1-4, with 10 bases aligning to TRBD1. Germline loops: CDR1 SGDLS, CDR2 YYNGEE. This CDR3 region has 15 residues. J gave up 7 bases and V 0 bases, and 3 bases lay outside the gene matches.

The chain has TRBV4-2 and TRBJ2-1; TRBD2 agrees at 16 bases. Germline V gives CDR1 LGHNA, CDR2 YNFKEQ. V shed 3 bases and J 0 bases; nucleotides not matched to a gene: 5. CDR3 length: 19 residues. The CDR3 DNA follows: TGTGCCAGCAGCCACACGGGACTAGCGGGGGGGAGCTCCTACAATGAGCAGTTCTTC. Its translation is CASSHTGLAGGSSYNEQFF.

Worth noting for this clone: One junction end disagrees with the germline gene, perhaps due to a read error. V and J are TRBV7-7 and TRBJ1-6; D unresolved. Germline V gene sequence: CDR1 SSHAT, CDR2 FNYEAQ (reference sequence). The CDR3 consists of 11 residues. The chain's CDR3 is CASSFSGHYPF. The CDR3 DNA follows: TGTGCTAGCAGCTTCAGCGGGCATTACCCCTTT.

The CDR3 region has the DNA TGTGCCAGCAGTACGTACATGAATAGCAATCAGCCCCAGCATTTT. Its translation is CASSTYMNSNQPQHF. V gene TRBV14 combines with J gene TRBJ1-5; D is unresolved. The ends were cut back, 6 bases at V and 0 bases at J, with 12 bases in the middle. The CDR3 length is 15 residues. Germline values: CDR1 SGHDN, CDR2 FVKESK.

This clone was recorded a few times. V and J are TRBV7-6 and TRBJ1-5; TRBD1 aligns across 9 bases. CDR3 size: 16 residues. Trimming cost V 5 bases and J 4 bases; bases outside gene matches: 9. CDR1 and CDR2 from the germline V gene are SGHVS and FNYEAQ. The CDR3 region is CASSASGTGSNQPQHF. In nucleotides, the CDR3 is TGTGCCAGCAGCGCCTCCGGGACAGGGAGTAATCAGCCCCAGCATTTT.

The chain couples TRBV6-1 to TRBJ2-7, with D hard to call. From germline, CDR1 is MNHNS and CDR2 SASEGT. The CDR3 runs to 11 residues. Trimming cost V 2 bases and J 7 bases, with 6 bases left between them. CDR3 sequence (DNA): TGTGCCAGCAGTGAAAGAGGAGAGCAGTACTTC. Translated: CASSERGEQYF.